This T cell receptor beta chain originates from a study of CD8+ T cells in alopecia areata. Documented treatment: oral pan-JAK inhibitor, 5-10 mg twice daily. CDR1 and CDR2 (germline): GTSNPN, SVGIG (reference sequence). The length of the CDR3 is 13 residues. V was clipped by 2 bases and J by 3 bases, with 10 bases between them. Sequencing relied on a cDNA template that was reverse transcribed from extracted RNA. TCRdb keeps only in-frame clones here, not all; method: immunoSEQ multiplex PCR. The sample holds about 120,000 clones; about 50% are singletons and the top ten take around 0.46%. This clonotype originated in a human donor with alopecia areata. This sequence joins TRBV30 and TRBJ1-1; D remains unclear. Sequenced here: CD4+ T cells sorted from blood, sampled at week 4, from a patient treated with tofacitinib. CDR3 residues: CAWSRMGYTEAFF. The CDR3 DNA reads TGTGCCTGGAGTAGGATGGGCTACACTGAAGCTTTCTTT.